A single sample is the source of the 7 T cell receptor beta chains below, sequenced in a study of T cells after posttransplantation cyclophosphamide (dated by TCRdb to about 2016). Receptors were amplified or captured by the immunoSEQ multiplex PCR assay. TCRdb holds this immuneACCESS table with in-frame rearrangements only. Some clones are missing; in checked studies, unresolved V genes explain under half, and the rest has no known cause. Counted in this sample were around 20,000 clones; less than 85% of them appeared once. The ten largest clones represent under 10% of the sample. What was sequenced was memory CD4+ T cells sorted from blood. The receptor source for this set is a man under 40 in good health and a related stem cell transplant donor.

The chain carries TRBV15 and TRBJ2-5, with 8 nucleotides matching TRBD2. Germline V lookup: CDR1 LNHNV, CDR2 YYDKDF (reference sequence). V shed 1 base, J shed 0 bases, and the junction held 4 bases outside the gene matches. The CDR3 extends over 16 amino acids. CDR3 sequence reads: CATSRGVAGYQETQYF. The DNA of the CDR3 is TGTGCCACCAGCAGAGGGGTAGCGGGGTACCAAGAGACCCAGTACTTC.

V is TRBV7-6 and J is TRBJ1-1, with D uncertain. The CDR3 has 13 residues. The V gene lost 2 bases and the J gene lost 4 bases, with 8 bases spanning the gap. CDR1 SGHVS and CDR2 FNYEAQ come from the germline V gene. CDR3 sequence reads: CASSLKEATEAFF. In DNA, the CDR3 is TGTGCCAGCAGCTTAAAGGAGGCCACTGAAGCTTTCTTT. The variable domain in full, completed from reference TRBV7-6 and TRBJ1-1, reads GAGVSQSPRYKVTKRGQDVALRCDPISGHVSLYWYRQALGQGPEFLTYFNYEAQQDKSGLPNDRFSAERPEGSISTLTIQRTEQRDSAMYRCASSLKEATEAFFGQGTRLTVV.

The gene calls are TRBV11-2 and TRBJ2-1; D is unclear. The germline CDR1 and CDR2 sequences are SGHAT and FQNNGV. Trimming cost V 5 bases and J 3 bases, with 8 bases left between them. This CDR3 contains 13 residues. The CDR3: CASSPDNYNEQFF. The CDR3 region has the DNA TGTGCCAGCAGCCCCGACAACTACAATGAGCAGTTCTTC. The full variable domain, completed using reference TRBV11-2 and TRBJ2-1, is EAGVAQSPRYKIIEKRQSVAFWCNPISGHATLYWYQQILGQGPKLLIQFQNNGVVDDSQLPKDRFSAERLKGVDSTLKIQPAKLEDSAVYLCASSPDNYNEQFFGPGTRLTVL.

This clone was observed once. The rearrangement uses TRBV4-2 and TRBJ2-2; TRBD2 matches 10 bases. V shed 7 bases and J 2 bases; nucleotides not matched to a gene: 4. CDR3 length: 15 amino acids. CDR1 is LGHNA, CDR2 YNFKEQ, per germline. The CDR3: CASKSGGVNTGELFF. DNA of the CDR3: TGTGCCAGCAAGAGCGGGGGGGTTAACACCGGGGAGCTGTTTTTT.

V is TRBV5-4 and J is TRBJ2-3, with TRBD2 matching 7 bases. Germline assignment: CDR1 SGHNT and CDR2 YYREEE (reference sequence). CDR3 length: 14 residues. The V and J ends lost 0 bases and 7 bases, in that order; junction bases with no gene match: 5. CDR3 region: CASSLGGRGNTQYF. In nucleotides, the CDR3 is TGTGCCAGCAGCTTGGGGGGGAGGGGAAATACGCAGTATTTT. Together with reference TRBV5-4 and TRBJ2-3, the CDR3 gives the full variable domain: ETGVTQSPTHLIKTRGQQVTLRCSSQSGHNTVSWYQQALGQGPQFIFQYYREEENGRGNFPPRFSGLQFPNYSSELNVNALELDDSALYLCASSLGGRGNTQYFGPGTRLTVL.

In its sample, this clone was seen a few times. V usage is TRBV11-2 and J usage is TRBJ1-5; the D gene is possibly TRBD1 (5 bases). The germline V and J ends were trimmed by 5 bases and 2 bases, with 13 bases remaining between them. Germline V gene data show CDR1 as SGHAT and CDR2 as FQNNGV. This CDR3 spans 15 amino acids. CDR3 bases: TGTGCCAGCAGCCAGGCGGGGGGAGGCAATCAGCCCCAGCATTTT. Translating it yields CASSQAGGGNQPQHF.

The rearrangement uses TRBV4-2 and TRBJ1-4; 8 nucleotides align to TRBD1. Per the germline V gene, CDR1 is LGHNA and CDR2 is YNFKEQ. Unmatched junction bases numbered 7, after V lost 4 bases and J lost 6 bases. The CDR3 contains 15 residues. Here the CDR3 reads CASSPETGGDEKLFF. The CDR3 DNA reads TGTGCCAGCAGCCCAGAAACAGGGGGAGATGAAAAACTGTTTTTT.